Listed here are 27 T cell receptor beta chains from one sample, sequenced in a study of OX40 agonist ivuxolimab in advanced cancers. Clones were sequenced by immunoSEQ multiplex PCR, and TCRdb holds only the in-frame ones, with some missing. This table holds some 33,000 clones, about 86% found once. The sample was CD4+ or CD8+ T cells sorted from blood, taken in a trial of the OX40 agonist ivuxolimab. The receptors stem from an adult with an advanced solid tumor such as melanoma, head and neck, liver or kidney cancer.

In its sample, this clone was seen once. The rearrangement joins TRBV28 to TRBJ1-5, with 8 positions matching TRBD1. After removal of 5 bases from V and 4 bases from J, the junction contained 4 bases not matched to a gene. CDR1 is MDHEN, CDR2 SYDVKM, per germline. CDR3 length equals 14 residues. CDR3 in DNA: TGTGCCAGCAGTGTACAGGGGGTTAATCAGCCCCAGCATTTT. Amino acid sequence: CASSVQGVNQPQHF. Full variable domain (outside the CDR3, taken from reference TRBV28 and TRBJ1-5): DVKVTQSSRYLVKRTGEKVFLECVQDMDHENMFWYRQDPGLGLRLIYFSYDVKMKEKGDIPEGYSVSREKKERFSLILESASTNQTSMYLCASSVQGVNQPQHFGDGTRLSIL.

In its sample, this clone was seen a few times. The chain carries TRBV27 and TRBJ1-5, with D tentatively TRBD1 (6 bases). Trimming took 0 bases from V and 10 from J, leaving 13 bases between them. The CDR3 runs 14 residues. The germline CDR1 and CDR2 sequences are MNHEY and SMNVEV (reference sequence). DNA for the CDR3: TGTGCCAGCAGTTTATCGACAGGAGTTGACCCCCAGCATTTT. Its protein product is CASSLSTGVDPQHF.

The chain links TRBV7-6 to TRBJ1-3; no clear D gene. CDR3 length: 16 residues. With 2 bases removed from V and 4 bases from J, the gap between germline ends came to 15 bases. Germline V lookup: CDR1 SGHVS, CDR2 FNYEAQ. CDR3 amino acids: CASSLKDGRGGNTIYF. The CDR3, as DNA: TGTGCCAGCAGCTTAAAGGACGGAAGAGGGGGAAACACCATATATTTT.

V usage is TRBV28 and J usage is TRBJ2-7; D is unresolved. Trimming shortened V by 10 bases and J by 2 bases, and 9 bases separated the two germline ends. This CDR3 has 11 residues. The germline V gene encodes CDR1 MDHEN and CDR2 SYDVKM. The CDR3 sequence is CATGLTYEQYF. CDR3 nucleotides: TGTGCCACCGGATTAACCTACGAGCAGTACTTC.

This clone has a single count. The chain carries TRBV4-1 and TRBJ1-2, with a tentative D call TRBD1 (6 bases). The V gene's germline CDR1 is MGHRA and CDR2 YSYEKL. The CDR3 covers 20 residues. Trimming shortened V by 4 bases and J by 2 bases, and 29 bases separated the two germline ends. CDR3 nucleotide sequence: TGCGCCAGCAGCCCGTACCTCCGTACCTTAAACAGGGACCCAAACTATGGCTACACCTTC. This sequence encodes CASSPYLRTLNRDPNYGYTF.

This sequence joins TRBV11-3 and TRBJ2-2; D gene unclear. With 3 bases removed from V and 6 bases from J, the gap between germline ends came to 8 bases. This CDR3 has 13 residues. Germline CDR1 reads SGHNT; CDR2 reads YENEEA. The CDR3 protein is CASSFPLAGELFF. DNA of the CDR3: TGTGCCAGCAGCTTTCCATTAGCCGGGGAGCTGTTTTTT.

CDR3 nucleotides: TGTGCCAGTTGGCGACCACCGGGATTGGGTGTGAACACTGAAGCTTTCTTT. Translation gives CASWRPPGLGVNTEAFF. The genes are TRBV28 and TRBJ1-1; the D is unclear. The V gene lost 9 bases and the J gene lost 0 bases, with 23 bases spanning the gap. Germline loops: CDR1 MDHEN, CDR2 SYDVKM. The CDR3 runs to 17 residues.

This clone was seen many times. The chain combines TRBV5-4 with TRBJ1-1; no firm D call. Germline CDR1 SGHNT, CDR2 YYREEE (reference sequence). Trimming shortened V by 4 bases and J by 3 bases, and 10 bases separated the two germline ends. The CDR3 loop spans 13 amino acids. The CDR3 reads CASSPWSDTEAFF. The CDR3 coding sequence is TGTGCCAGCAGCCCATGGTCCGACACTGAAGCTTTCTTT.

This clone showed up just a few times. The chain has TRBV29-1 and TRBJ2-3; no definite D call. This CDR3 spans 10 amino acids. Deletions cut 4 bases from V and 5 bases from J, with 4 bases between. CDR1 and CDR2 (germline): SQVTM, ANQGSEA. CDR3 nucleotides: TGCAGCGTTGGCCAAGATACGCAGTATTTT. This translates into CSVGQDTQYF.

V usage is TRBV6-6 and J usage is TRBJ2-3, with a weak D call TRBD1 (5 bases). Germline V gives CDR1 MNHNY, CDR2 SVGAGI (reference sequence). Trimming shortened V by 6 bases and J by 2 bases, and 9 bases separated the two germline ends. The CDR3 is 13 residues long. CDR3 region: CASRLTVTDTQYF. Written as DNA, the CDR3 is TGTGCCAGCAGGCTGACAGTCACAGATACGCAGTATTTT.

The chain has TRBV11-2 and TRBJ2-1; a possible D gene is TRBD1 (6 bases). Germline V gene sequence: CDR1 SGHAT, CDR2 FQNNGV. The V and J ends lost 5 bases and 0 bases respectively, with 11 bases between them. CDR3 size: 15 residues. The CDR3 region has the DNA TGTGCCAGCAGCCGACAGGACAACTCCTACAATGAGCAGTTCTTC. Translated: CASSRQDNSYNEQFF. Supplemented by reference TRBV11-2 and TRBJ2-1, the full variable domain reads EAGVAQSPRYKIIEKRQSVAFWCNPISGHATLYWYQQILGQGPKLLIQFQNNGVVDDSQLPKDRFSAERLKGVDSTLKIQPAKLEDSAVYLCASSRQDNSYNEQFFGPGTRLTVL.

This clone qualifies as medium-sized. V gene TRBV5-4 combines with J gene TRBJ1-1, with D maybe TRBD1 (5 bases). The V gene's germline CDR1 is SGHNT and CDR2 YYREEE (reference sequence). CDR3 size: 16 residues. V lost 4 bases, J lost 0 bases, and 16 bases lay in between. CDR3 sequence: CASSGGPGRMNTEAFF. Here the CDR3 DNA reads TGTGCCAGCAGCGGGGGACCGGGAAGGATGAACACTGAAGCTTTCTTT.

The rearrangement joins TRBV6-4 to TRBJ2-1; D is uncertain. The CDR3 consists of 12 residues. Trimming stripped 2 bases from V and 6 bases from J, with 5 bases between. Per the germline V gene, CDR1 is MRHNA and CDR2 is SNTAGT. The CDR3: CASSDRFNEQFF. CDR3 coding DNA: TGTGCCAGCAGTGACCGTTTCAATGAGCAGTTCTTC.

This chain joins TRBV10-2 and TRBJ2-5; D gene unclear. Germline V lookup: CDR1 WSHSY, CDR2 SAAADI. CDR3 length equals 11 residues. V was cut by 2 bases and J by 4 bases, with 2 bases left in between. In nucleotides, the CDR3 is TGCGCCAGCAGTGAGGGAGAGACCCAGTACTTC. As protein: CASSEGETQYF.

This clone has just one count. The chain has TRBV6-1 and TRBJ2-3, with D hard to call. Germline-derived CDR1 and CDR2 are MNHNS and SASEGT. There are 17 residues in the CDR3. V was shortened by 2 bases and J by 2 bases, with 17 bases between the two germline ends. CDR3 protein: CASSEYGHEEPTDTQYF. As DNA, the CDR3 is TGTGCCAGCAGTGAATATGGCCACGAAGAACCCACAGATACGCAGTATTTT.

The chain joins TRBV29-1 to TRBJ2-3; D might be TRBD2 (6 bases). Germline V gene data show CDR1 as SQVTM and CDR2 as ANQGSEA. CDR3 length equals 12 residues. CDR3 DNA: TGCAGAGTCGGGGGTCTCACAGATACGCAGTATTTT. Translating gives CRVGGLTDTQYF.

This chain joins TRBV5-6 and TRBJ2-7, with 9 positions matching TRBD1. The CDR3 contains 14 residues. The V and J ends lost 4 bases and 0 bases, in that order; junction bases with no gene match: 2. Germline values: CDR1 SGHDT, CDR2 YYEEEE. The CDR3 DNA reads as TGTGCCAGCAGCGGACAGGGGTTCTCCTACGAGCAGTACTTC. Translating it yields CASSGQGFSYEQYF.

The CDR3 reads CASSPIGSANEQFF. As DNA, the CDR3 is TGTGCCAGCAGCCCTATCGGCTCCGCCAATGAGCAGTTCTTC. This chain uses TRBV7-3 with TRBJ2-1; D remains unclear. V lost 5 bases, J lost 6 bases, and 14 bases lay in between. The CDR3 loop spans 14 amino acids. In germline, CDR1 is SGHTA, CDR2 FQGTGA. The whole variable domain, remainder taken from reference TRBV7-3 and TRBJ2-1, is GAGVSQTPSNKVTEKGKYVELRCDPISGHTALYWYRQSLGQGPEFLIYFQGTGAADDSGLPNDRFFAVRPEGSVSTLKIQRTERGDSAVYLCASSPIGSANEQFFGPGTRLTVL.

In this sample, this clone turned up once. The chain joins TRBV11-2 to TRBJ1-1; D is undetermined. Germline V gene data show CDR1 as SGHAT and CDR2 as FQNNGV. The V end lost 0 bases, the J end lost 8 bases, and 4 bases lay between the germline ends. The CDR3 sequence is 11 residues long. CDR3 DNA sequence: TGTGCCAGCAGCTTAGAATGGGAAGCTTTCTTT. Translated: CASSLEWEAFF.

The V and J genes are TRBV7-8 and TRBJ2-7; D is uncertain. With 4 bases removed from V and 0 bases from J, the gap between germline ends came to 10 bases. The CDR3 has 14 residues. The germline V gene encodes CDR1 SGHVS and CDR2 FQNEAQ. CDR3 DNA: TGTGCCAGCAGCTACGGACGGAGCTCCTACGAGCAGTACTTC. Translating it yields CASSYGRSSYEQYF.

This clone was detected only once. The chain has TRBV7-2 and TRBJ2-1; 7 bases align to TRBD2. The germline gives CDR1 SGHTA, CDR2 FQGNSA. V shed 6 bases, J shed 2 bases, and the junction held 4 bases outside the gene matches. The CDR3 loop spans 14 amino acids. The chain's CDR3 is CASSPGGTYNEQFF. CDR3 nucleotides: TGTGCCAGCAGTCCGGGGGGAACCTACAATGAGCAGTTCTTC.

The CDR3 nucleotides are TGTGCCAGCACTGGACAGGGTGGCGAGCAGTACTTC. Translating it yields CASTGQGGEQYF. The chain employs TRBV6-5 and TRBJ2-7, with 8 bases lining up with TRBD1. This CDR3 region has 12 residues. V lost 7 bases to trimming and J lost 6 bases; unmatched junction nucleotides: 5. CDR1 is MNHEY and CDR2 is SVGAGI in the germline V gene.

The chain carries TRBV7-3 and TRBJ2-7; D gene unclear. The CDR3 runs 12 residues. Trimming shortened V by 5 bases and J by 4 bases, and 9 bases separated the two germline ends. Germline CDR1 and CDR2: SGHTA and FQGTGA. CDR3 residues: CASSLRAYEQYF. The CDR3 DNA reads as TGTGCCAGCAGCCTAAGGGCATACGAGCAGTACTTC.

This chain links TRBV28 with TRBJ1-2, with D tentatively TRBD1 (5 bases). The V end was cut by 3 bases, the J end by 7 bases, with 12 bases between. This CDR3 comprises 13 residues. CDR1 is MDHEN, CDR2 SYDVKM, per germline. Written as DNA, the CDR3 is TGTGCCAGCAGTTTCTGGGGCCTACCTGGCTACACCTTC. Translation gives CASSFWGLPGYTF.

The rearrangement joins TRBV7-8 to TRBJ2-5; TRBD1 matches 8 bases. This CDR3 comprises 14 residues. V lost 5 bases, J lost 4 bases, and 6 bases stayed unmatched. The germline V gene encodes CDR1 SGHVS and CDR2 FQNEAQ. CDR3 in DNA: TGTGCCAGCAGCCGGACAGGGATAGGAGAGACCCAGTACTTC. It specifies CASSRTGIGETQYF.

The J gene is TRBJ1-6, the V gene TRBV7-6; a possible D gene is TRBD1 (5 bases). V lost 0 bases to trimming and J lost 8 bases, with 17 bases between them. In germline, CDR1 is SGHVS, CDR2 FNYEAQ. This CDR3 has 17 amino acids. The CDR3 protein is CASSLAPRGDGYSPLHF. CDR3 nucleotides: TGTGCCAGCAGCTTAGCGCCAAGAGGGGACGGCTATTCACCCCTCCACTTT.

The rearrangement uses TRBV10-3 and TRBJ2-5, with D unresolved. Per germline, CDR1 ENHRY and CDR2 SYGVKD. The CDR3 extends over 13 amino acids. Between the trimmed V and J ends, which lost 3 bases and 3 bases, there was a span of 8 bases. In DNA form, the CDR3 reads TGTGCCATCAGTGACCCCAGAAAAGAGACCCAGTACTTC. Translated: CAISDPRKETQYF.